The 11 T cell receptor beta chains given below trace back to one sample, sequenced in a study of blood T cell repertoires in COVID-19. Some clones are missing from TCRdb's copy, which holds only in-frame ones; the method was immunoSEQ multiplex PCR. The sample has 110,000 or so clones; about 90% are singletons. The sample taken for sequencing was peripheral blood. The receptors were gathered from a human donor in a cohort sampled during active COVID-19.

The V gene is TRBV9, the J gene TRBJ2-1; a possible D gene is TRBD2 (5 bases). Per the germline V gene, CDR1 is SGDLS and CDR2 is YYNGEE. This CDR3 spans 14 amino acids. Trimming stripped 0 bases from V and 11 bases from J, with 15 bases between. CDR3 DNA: TGTGCCAGCAGCGTAGTCCTCGGACTTGGTAAGCAGTTCTTC. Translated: CASSVVLGLGKQFF.

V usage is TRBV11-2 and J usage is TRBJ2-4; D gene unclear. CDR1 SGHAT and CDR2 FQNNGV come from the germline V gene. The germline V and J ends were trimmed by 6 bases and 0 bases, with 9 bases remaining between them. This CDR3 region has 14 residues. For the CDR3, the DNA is TGTGCCAGCAGGCAAGGAGTAGCCAAAAACATTCAGTACTTC. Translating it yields CASRQGVAKNIQYF.

The CDR3 spells CASSADRVWGREGYTF. DNA of the CDR3: TGTGCCAGCAGTGCCGACAGGGTGTGGGGGCGAGAGGGCTACACCTTC. The V gene is TRBV6-1, the J gene TRBJ1-2, with TRBD1 matching 7 bases. The J segment lost 8 bases and the V segment lost 4 bases, leaving 16 bases of the junction unmatched. The CDR3 length is 16 residues. Germline CDR1 reads MNHNS; CDR2 reads SASEGT.

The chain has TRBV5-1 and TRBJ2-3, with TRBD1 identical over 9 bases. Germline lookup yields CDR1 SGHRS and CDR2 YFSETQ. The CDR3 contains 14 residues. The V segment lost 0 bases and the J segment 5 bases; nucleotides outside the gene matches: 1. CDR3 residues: CASSLGTGEDTQYF. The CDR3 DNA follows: TGCGCCAGCAGCTTGGGGACAGGGGAAGATACGCAGTATTTT.

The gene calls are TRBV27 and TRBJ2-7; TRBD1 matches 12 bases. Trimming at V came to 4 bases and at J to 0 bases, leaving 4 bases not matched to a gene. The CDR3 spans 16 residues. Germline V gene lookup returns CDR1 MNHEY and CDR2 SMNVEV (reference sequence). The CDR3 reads CASSSGTGGYSYEQYF. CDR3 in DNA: TGTGCCAGCAGTTCGGGGACAGGGGGCTACTCCTACGAGCAGTACTTC.

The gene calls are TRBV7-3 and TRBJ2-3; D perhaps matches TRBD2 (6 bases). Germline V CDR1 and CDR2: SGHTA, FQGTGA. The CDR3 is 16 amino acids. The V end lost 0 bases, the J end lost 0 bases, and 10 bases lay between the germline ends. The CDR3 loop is CASSLTPAGSTDTQYF. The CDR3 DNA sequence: TGTGCCAGCAGCTTAACTCCCGCGGGGAGCACAGATACGCAGTATTTT.

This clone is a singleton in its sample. In DNA form, the CDR3 reads TGTGCCAGCAGCCAAGATTTAGCGGGGGGGATCACAGATACGCAGTATTTT. It encodes CASSQDLAGGITDTQYF. The chain is built from TRBV4-2 and TRBJ2-3; TRBD2 aligns across 11 bases. From germline, CDR1 is LGHNA and CDR2 YNFKEQ. V trimming: 0 bases; J trimming: 2 bases; junction bases outside the gene matches: 4. The CDR3 runs to 17 residues.

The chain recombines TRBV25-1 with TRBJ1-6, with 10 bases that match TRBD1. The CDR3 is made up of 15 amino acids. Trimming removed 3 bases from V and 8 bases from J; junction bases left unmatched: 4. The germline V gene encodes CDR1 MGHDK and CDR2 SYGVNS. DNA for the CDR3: TGTGCCAGCAGTGAGCCCGGGACAGGGGATTCACCCCTCCACTTT. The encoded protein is CASSEPGTGDSPLHF.

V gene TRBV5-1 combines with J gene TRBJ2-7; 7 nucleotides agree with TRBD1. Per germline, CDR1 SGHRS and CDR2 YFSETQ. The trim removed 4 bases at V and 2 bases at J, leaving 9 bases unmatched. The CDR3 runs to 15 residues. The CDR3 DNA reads TGCGCCAGCAGCGCCTGGGACAGCGCTACCTACGAGCAGTACTTC. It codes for CASSAWDSATYEQYF.

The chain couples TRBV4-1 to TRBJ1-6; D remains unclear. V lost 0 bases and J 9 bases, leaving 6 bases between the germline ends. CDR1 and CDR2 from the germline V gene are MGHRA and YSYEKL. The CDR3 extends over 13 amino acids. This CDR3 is CASSQDRGSPLHF. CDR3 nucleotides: TGCGCCAGCAGCCAAGATCGAGGTTCACCCCTCCACTTT.

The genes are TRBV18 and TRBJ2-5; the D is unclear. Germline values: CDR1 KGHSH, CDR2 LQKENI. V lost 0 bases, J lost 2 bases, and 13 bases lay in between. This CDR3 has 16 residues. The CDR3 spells CASSPPGSKLQETQYF. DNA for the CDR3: TGTGCCAGCTCACCACCCGGGTCGAAACTGCAAGAGACCCAGTACTTC.